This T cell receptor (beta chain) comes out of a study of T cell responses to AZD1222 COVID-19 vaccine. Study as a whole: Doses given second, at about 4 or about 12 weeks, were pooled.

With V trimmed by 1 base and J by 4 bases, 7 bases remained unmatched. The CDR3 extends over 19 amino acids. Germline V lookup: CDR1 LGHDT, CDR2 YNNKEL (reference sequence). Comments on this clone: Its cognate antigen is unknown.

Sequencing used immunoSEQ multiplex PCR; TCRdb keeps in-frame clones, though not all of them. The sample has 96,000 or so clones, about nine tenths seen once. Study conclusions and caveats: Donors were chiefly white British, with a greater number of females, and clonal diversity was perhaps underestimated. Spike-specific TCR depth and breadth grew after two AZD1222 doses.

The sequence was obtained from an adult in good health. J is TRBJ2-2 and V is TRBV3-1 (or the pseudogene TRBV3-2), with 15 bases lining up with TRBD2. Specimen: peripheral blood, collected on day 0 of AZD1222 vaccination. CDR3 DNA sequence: TGTGCCAGCAGCCAAGTTGGACTAGCGGGGGGGCGCAGCACCGGGGAGCTGTTTTTT. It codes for CASSQVGLAGGRSTGELFF.